The 19 T cell receptor beta chains given below trace back to one sample, sequenced in a study of T cells in Graves' hyperthyroidism and ophthalmopathy. The investigators amplified TCR beta CDR3 regions from RNA transcripts. The study used the HTBI primer set for a first-round RT-PCR of the TCR CDR3. TCRdb redid the calling of the multiplex PCR reads with MiXCR, one entry per CDR3 protein. The table shows more than 500,000 distinct CDR3 sequences, with 15% to 20% occurring only once. Input material: blood. These receptors came from a woman in her twenties or thirties with Graves' hyperthyroidism.

This clonotype has just a few counts. The chain combines TRBV5-1 with TRBJ1-4; no firm D call. The CDR3 covers 15 residues. The V end was cut by 2 bases, the J end by 8 bases, with 16 bases between. Germline CDR1 reads SGHRS; CDR2 reads YFSETQ. This CDR3 reads CASSFAGRPREKLFF. Written as DNA, the CDR3 is TGCGCCAGCAGCTTCGCGGGCAGGCCACGGGAAAAACTGTTTTTT.

The sample holds a few counts of this clonotype. The V call is TRBV6-2 or TRBV6-3, the J call TRBJ2-7; 12 bases are a match to TRBD2. CDR3 length: 15 amino acids. J gave up 2 bases and V 5 bases, and 4 bases lay outside the gene matches. Germline lookup yields CDR1 MNHEY and CDR2 SVGEGT. DNA for the CDR3: TGTGCCAGCAGTCGACTAGCGGGAGCACCCTACGAGCAGTACTTC. Residues: CASSRLAGAPYEQYF.

The chain is built from TRBV6-1 and TRBJ1-5; D not certain. The CDR3 length is 14 residues. Germline V gene data show CDR1 as MNHNS and CDR2 as SASEGT. V was clipped by 8 bases and J by 3 bases, with 14 bases between them. DNA of the CDR3: TGTGCCAGCGGGTCCACTTATATCAATCAGCCCCAGCATTTT. It specifies CASGSTYINQPQHF.

The chain recombines TRBV20-1 with TRBJ2-2, with D possibly being TRBD1 (6 bases). Germline V gives CDR1 DFQATT, CDR2 SNEGSKA (reference sequence). The CDR3 has 14 amino acids. V lost 0 bases to trimming and J lost 3 bases, with 8 bases between them. The CDR3 here is CSARDRGDTGELFF. DNA of the CDR3: TGCAGTGCTAGAGACAGGGGTGACACCGGGGAGCTGTTTTTT.

This clonotype was counted at least ten times. V gene TRBV7-2 combines with J gene TRBJ2-5; tentative D call: TRBD2 (6 bases). The CDR3 consists of 15 residues. The germline V gene encodes CDR1 SGHTA and CDR2 FQGNSA. Trimming stripped 1 base from V and 5 bases from J, with 14 bases between. CDR3 loop: CASSLGLGSGETQYF. The CDR3 DNA follows: TGTGCCAGCAGCTTAGGCCTCGGGAGCGGGGAGACCCAGTACTTC. The whole variable domain, filled in from reference TRBV7-2 and TRBJ2-5, reads GAGVSQSPSNKVTEKGKDVELRCDPISGHTALYWYRQSLGQGLEFLIYFQGNSAPDKSGLPSDRFSAERTGGSVSTLTIQRTQQEDSAVYLCASSLGLGSGETQYFGPGTRLLVL.

The table lists this clonotype with many counts. The chain joins TRBV11-3 to TRBJ2-1; 7 bases map to TRBD2. The germline CDR1 and CDR2 sequences are SGHNT and YENEEA. Germline trimming cut 3 bases from V and 3 bases from J; bases unmatched to any gene: 5. The CDR3 loop spans 15 amino acids. CDR3 residues: CASSFGASGYNEQFF. CDR3 nucleotide sequence: TGTGCCAGCAGCTTTGGGGCTAGCGGCTACAATGAGCAGTTCTTC.

This clonotype was counted ten times or more. The J gene is TRBJ2-1, the V gene TRBV20-1, with TRBD2 matching over 9 bases. Germline CDR1 and CDR2: DFQATT and SNEGSKA (reference sequence). The CDR3 has 17 residues. V gave up 2 bases and J gave up 8 bases; unmatched junction bases: 16. CDR3 nucleotide sequence: TGCAGTGCTAGACCCCCTCTGGGCGGGAGGGCCTTGGATGAGCAGTTCTTC. It is translated as CSARPPLGGRALDEQFF.

For this clonotype: A much larger clone differs by one base, so this may be a read error. The chain combines TRBV6-1 with TRBJ1-5; TRBD1 agrees at 12 bases. The V gene's germline CDR1 is MNHNS and CDR2 SASEGT. There are 16 residues in the CDR3. V was pared by 5 bases and J by 1 base, with 3 bases of the junction left unmatched. CDR3 bases: TGTGCCAGCAGTACGGGACAGGGGGCGAGCAATCAGCCCCAGCATTTT. Translation gives CASSTGQGASNQPQHF.

This clonotype has ten or more counts. The chain carries TRBV12-3 or TRBV12-4 and TRBJ2-7; D might be TRBD1 (7 bases). CDR3 size: 13 residues. Deletions cut 7 bases from V and 2 bases from J, with 12 bases between. The CDR3, as DNA: TGTGCCAGCAACCCAGGGGGGACCTACGAGCAGTACTTC. Translating gives CASNPGGTYEQYF.

This clonotype was seen repeatedly, ten times or more. The genes are TRBV3-1 and TRBJ1-5; no reliable D call. V lost 0 bases and J lost 4, with 7 bases in between. There are 14 residues in the CDR3. Per germline, CDR1 LGHDT and CDR2 YNNKEL (reference sequence). The CDR3 protein is CASSQDGRNQPQHF. CDR3 nucleotide sequence: TGTGCCAGCAGCCAAGATGGACGAAATCAGCCCCAGCATTTT.

Concerning this clonotype itself: A much larger clonotype is one base distant, so this may be a read error. The rearrangement uses TRBV12-3 or TRBV12-4 and TRBJ1-1; D is unresolved. This CDR3 is built from 14 residues. The CDR3 coding sequence is TGTGCCAACAGTCCCGGGTCCCTTGGGACTGAAGCTTTCTTT. It codes for CANSPGSLGTEAFF.

This clonotype has ten or more counts. The chain recombines TRBV5-6 with TRBJ2-3, with a tentative D call TRBD1 (6 bases). The CDR3 extends over 15 amino acids. With 1 base removed from V and 4 bases from J, the gap between germline ends came to 13 bases. Germline assignment: CDR1 SGHDT and CDR2 YYEEEE. Written as DNA, the CDR3 is TGTGCCAGCAGCTTGATATGGCAGGGGTCAGATACGCAGTATTTT. Translation gives CASSLIWQGSDTQYF. Using reference TRBV5-6 and TRBJ2-3 for the parts outside the CDR3, the full variable domain is DAGVTQSPTHLIKTRGQQVTLRCSPKSGHDTVSWYQQALGQGPQFIFQYYEEEERQRGNFPDRFSGHQFPNYSSELNVNALLLGDSALYLCASSLIWQGSDTQYFGPGTRLTVL.

This clonotype was recorded many times. The chain employs TRBV20-1 and TRBJ1-2; 9 nucleotides line up with TRBD1. The V gene's germline CDR1 is DFQATT and CDR2 SNEGSKA (reference sequence). The CDR3 is 15 amino acids. Trimming took 4 bases from V and 4 from J; bases not matched to a gene: 10. CDR3 protein: CSATRMDRGTYGYTF. Here the CDR3 DNA reads TGCAGTGCTACCCGAATGGACAGGGGCACCTATGGCTACACCTTC.

The genes are TRBV9 and TRBJ2-2, with a possible D match to TRBD2 (6 bases). The CDR3 runs to 14 residues. Trimming removed 0 bases at V and 4 bases at J, with 7 bases between. CDR1 and CDR2 (germline): SGDLS, YYNGEE. CDR3 sequence (DNA): TGTGCCAGCAGCGTAGTGGGAGGCACCGGGGAGCTGTTTTTT. Translated: CASSVVGGTGELFF.

This clonotype was seen repeatedly, ten times or more. V usage is TRBV6-1 and J usage is TRBJ2-3; the match to TRBD1 covers 7 bases. Germline loops: CDR1 MNHNS, CDR2 SASEGT. This CDR3 is built from 13 residues. The V gene end was trimmed by 3 bases and the J gene end by 4 bases; junction bases not matched to a gene: 1. The CDR3 nucleotides are TGTGCCAGCAGTGACGGACAGGCAGATACGCAGTATTTT. The encoded protein is CASSDGQADTQYF.

This chain links TRBV7-2 with TRBJ1-3; a possible D gene is TRBD1 (5 bases). The CDR3 runs to 14 residues. CDR1 is SGHTA and CDR2 is FQGNSA in the germline V gene. Trimming pared 1 base from V and 7 bases from J, leaving 11 bases between. CDR3 nucleotides: TGTGCCAGCAGCTTAGTACAGGATCTGAACACCATATATTTT. Encoded protein: CASSLVQDLNTIYF.

The sample holds one count of this clonotype. The genes are TRBV7-2 and TRBJ2-2, with 8 bases lining up with TRBD1. This CDR3 has 14 amino acids. After removal of 5 bases from V and 6 bases from J, the junction contained 5 bases not matched to a gene. The V gene's germline CDR1 is SGHTA and CDR2 FQGNSA. The CDR3 sequence is CASSVRTGSGELFF. The CDR3 DNA is TGTGCCAGCAGCGTCCGGACAGGGTCCGGGGAGCTGTTTTTT.

The chain links TRBV5-1 to TRBJ2-7; D unclear. The V end was cut by 4 bases, the J end by 5 bases, with 16 bases between. Per germline, CDR1 SGHRS and CDR2 YFSETQ. The CDR3 has 14 amino acids. CDR3 sequence (DNA): TGCGCCAGCAGCCGAATGTCGACCGCGGACGAGCAGTACTTC. Translated, it gives CASSRMSTADEQYF.

The sample holds a few counts of this clonotype. The chain joins TRBV6-2 or TRBV6-3 to TRBJ2-1, with 10 bases identical to TRBD2. Trimming took 5 bases from V and 4 from J; bases not matched to a gene: 11. The CDR3 contains 17 residues. The germline V gene encodes CDR1 MNHEY and CDR2 SVGEGT. This CDR3 reads CASSLRLLAGEYNEQFF. CDR3 nucleotides: TGTGCCAGCAGTCTAAGGCTTCTAGCGGGAGAATACAATGAGCAGTTCTTC.